What follows are 19 T cell receptor beta chains derived from one specimen sequenced in a study of OX40 agonist ivuxolimab in advanced cancers. The method was immunoSEQ multiplex PCR; TCRdb's version includes in-frame clones alone and lacks a portion of them. Altogether tens of thousands of clones are present, 85% to 95% being singletons, with the ten largest covering 15% to 19%. The sample in question was CD4+ or CD8+ T cells sorted from blood, obtained in a trial of the OX40 agonist ivuxolimab. These receptors were collected from an adult with an advanced solid tumor such as melanoma, head and neck, liver or kidney cancer.

This clone occurred once. The chain is built from TRBV15 and TRBJ1-1; 10 bases are shared with TRBD1. V dropped 7 bases and J dropped 3; count of bases not matched to a gene: 5. The germline V gene has CDR1 LNHNV and CDR2 YYDKDF (reference sequence). The CDR3 has 14 amino acids. The CDR3 region is CATIRGQGDTEAFF. The CDR3 nucleotides read TGTGCCACCATCCGAGGACAGGGGGACACTGAAGCTTTCTTT.

The chain carries TRBV5-6 and TRBJ2-3; no clear D gene. The germline V and J ends were trimmed by 4 bases and 4 bases, with 19 bases remaining between them. The CDR3 contains 16 residues. The germline V gene encodes CDR1 SGHDT and CDR2 YYEEEE. In DNA, the CDR3 is TGTGCCAGCAGCCCTTCTACGACCTCTCCCCCAGATACGCAGTATTTT. This encodes CASSPSTTSPPDTQYF.

The chain links TRBV2 to TRBJ2-7; D is unresolved. The CDR3 covers 15 residues. CDR1 is SNHLY, CDR2 FYNNEI, per germline. V was cut by 4 bases and J by 0 bases, with 13 bases left in between. CDR3 in amino acids: CASSARTVNSYEQYF. CDR3 nucleotide sequence: TGTGCCAGCAGTGCCCGGACGGTGAACTCCTACGAGCAGTACTTC.

As for this clone: At one end the junction does not follow the germline gene, possibly because of a read error. The chain recombines TRBV7-7 with TRBJ2-1; 8 bases are shared with TRBD2. Germline CDR1 reads SSHAT; CDR2 reads FNYEAQ (reference sequence). The CDR3 covers 13 residues. CDR3 residues: CASSFSGDNEQFF. The CDR3 nucleotides read TGTGCTAGCAGCTTTAGCGGGGATAATGAGCAGTTCTTC.

The chain joins TRBV11-2 to TRBJ2-5, with TRBD1 as a possible D gene (6 bases). CDR3 size: 16 residues. Germline V gives CDR1 SGHAT, CDR2 FQNNGV. Trimming removed 5 bases from V and 1 base from J, with 17 bases in between. The CDR3 loop reads CASSTGTGTPQETQYF. The CDR3 region has the DNA TGTGCCAGCAGCACCGGAACCGGGACACCCCAAGAGACCCAGTACTTC.

This chain connects TRBV29-1 to TRBJ2-2; 10 bases fit TRBD2. Germline values: CDR1 SQVTM, CDR2 ANQGSEA. The CDR3 runs to 23 residues. Trimming removed 4 bases from V and 0 bases from J; junction bases left unmatched: 26. The CDR3 sequence: CSVGGAGGPLAGDVNSNTGELFF. The CDR3 DNA follows: TGCAGCGTTGGAGGGGCCGGGGGGCCTCTAGCGGGAGACGTTAATTCGAACACCGGGGAGCTGTTTTTT.

The gene calls are TRBV10-2 and TRBJ2-1, with 10 bases fitting TRBD2. This CDR3 region has 16 residues. Losses at the gene ends were 0 bases for V and 3 bases for J; bases not matched to a gene: 2. CDR1 is WSHSY, CDR2 SAAADI, per germline. In DNA form, the CDR3 reads TGCGCCAGCAGTGAGTCGATAGCGGGGGGCTACAATGAGCAGTTCTTC. This translates into CASSESIAGGYNEQFF.

CDR3 in DNA: TGTGCCAGCAGTTACTCGAAGCGAAGGGGCTACACCTTC. It specifies CASSYSKRRGYTF. V usage is TRBV6-5 and J usage is TRBJ1-2; D not resolved. Germline loops: CDR1 MNHEY, CDR2 SVGAGI. Trimming left V 0 bases short and J 8 bases short, with 10 bases between. This CDR3 is 13 amino acids long.

This rearrangement joins TRBV4-3 to TRBJ2-3; 7 nucleotides line up with TRBD1. From germline, CDR1 is LGHNA and CDR2 YSLEER. This CDR3 comprises 16 residues. Germline trimming cut 4 bases from V and 0 bases from J; bases unmatched to any gene: 7. The CDR3 sequence is CASSPRDSLSTDTQYF. DNA of the CDR3: TGCGCCAGCAGCCCCCGGGACAGTCTTAGCACAGATACGCAGTATTTT.

The chain carries TRBV6-5 and TRBJ1-5, with no clear D. The CDR3 sequence is 14 residues long. The germline CDR1 and CDR2 sequences are MNHEY and SVGAGI. V lost 0 bases, J lost 7 bases, and 10 bases lay in between. The CDR3 nucleotides read TGTGCCAGCAGTTACTCAACGGGAGGACAGCCCCAGCATTTT. It yields the protein CASSYSTGGQPQHF.

This chain connects TRBV7-8 to TRBJ1-5, with 10 positions matching TRBD1. The CDR3 extends over 15 amino acids. Germline CDR1 SGHVS, CDR2 FQNEAQ. Trimming removed 5 bases from V and 7 bases from J; junction bases left unmatched: 8. The CDR3 loop is CASSQAGTGVQPQHF. DNA of the CDR3: TGTGCCAGCAGCCAAGCAGGGACAGGGGTCCAGCCCCAGCATTTT.

The table lists this clone with a count of one. The rearrangement uses TRBV11-2 and TRBJ2-4; a weak D match, TRBD2 (6 bases). The CDR3 is made up of 16 amino acids. The V gene's germline CDR1 is SGHAT and CDR2 FQNNGV. V lost 5 bases and J lost 0, with 14 bases in between. The CDR3 DNA reads as TGTGCCAGCAGCCAACGGGGAGGCCTAGCCAAAAACATTCAGTACTTC. Encoded protein: CASSQRGGLAKNIQYF.

V usage is TRBV5-8 and J usage is TRBJ1-5; D gene unclear. CDR1 SGHTS and CDR2 YDEGEE come from the germline V gene. The CDR3 spans 14 residues. V shed 0 bases and J shed 4 bases, with 8 bases lying between them. For the CDR3, the DNA is TGTGCCAGCAGCTTGGGGGGTGGTAATCAGCCCCAGCATTTT. The encoded protein is CASSLGGGNQPQHF.

This chain connects TRBV19 to TRBJ1-6, with 11 bases aligning to TRBD1. This CDR3 has 15 residues. The germline gives CDR1 LNHDA, CDR2 SQIVND (reference sequence). V shed 7 bases, J shed 9 bases, and the junction held 8 bases outside the gene matches. The CDR3 reads CASTSTGTGGSPLHF. The CDR3 DNA sequence: TGTGCCAGTACCTCGACCGGGACAGGGGGTTCACCCCTCCACTTT.

The chain carries TRBV10-3 and TRBJ1-1; 7 bases are shared with TRBD1. The J segment lost 2 bases and the V segment lost 3 bases, leaving 9 bases of the junction unmatched. CDR3 length: 16 residues. From germline, CDR1 is ENHRY and CDR2 SYGVKD. The CDR3 coding sequence is TGTGCCATCAGTGAAGTCCTCAGGGGGAAAAACACTGAAGCTTTCTTT. Encoded protein: CAISEVLRGKNTEAFF.

The V and J genes are TRBV29-1 and TRBJ2-7; TRBD1 aligns across 9 bases. CDR1 is SQVTM, CDR2 ANQGSEA, per germline. The CDR3 has 14 amino acids. V lost 4 bases and J lost 6; bases outside the gene matches: 10. CDR3 in amino acids: CSVGVGTGSVEQYF. CDR3 sequence (DNA): TGCAGCGTTGGAGTTGGGACAGGGTCAGTCGAGCAGTACTTC.

DNA of the CDR3: TGTGCCAGCAGCCAAGAAATTGGTGGGTCCCCCTACGAGCAGTACTTC. Amino acids: CASSQEIGGSPYEQYF. This chain uses TRBV14 with TRBJ2-7, with unresolved D. V was shortened by 0 bases and J by 2 bases, with 14 bases between the two germline ends. Germline V lookup: CDR1 SGHDN, CDR2 FVKESK. This CDR3 is 16 amino acids long. Variable domain in full (rest from reference TRBV14 and TRBJ2-7): EAGVTQFPSHSVIEKGQTVTLRCDPISGHDNLYWYRRVMGKEIKFLLHFVKESKQDESGMPNNRFLAERTGGTYSTLKVQPAELEDSGVYFCASSQEIGGSPYEQYFGPGTRLTVT.

The table lists this clone with a count of one. The J gene is TRBJ1-2, the V gene TRBV10-3; 10 bases line up with TRBD1. The V and J ends lost 8 bases and 4 bases, in that order; junction bases with no gene match: 7. Per the germline V gene, CDR1 is ENHRY and CDR2 is SYGVKD. The CDR3 contains 14 residues. The CDR3 coding sequence is TGTGCCATCCCCTCCCGGACAGGGGGCTATGGCTACACCTTC. Encoded protein: CAIPSRTGGYGYTF.

The chain has TRBV4-1 and TRBJ1-2; 8 bases match TRBD1. After removal of 1 base from V and 8 bases from J, the junction contained 12 bases not matched to a gene. The germline gives CDR1 MGHRA, CDR2 YSYEKL. The CDR3 is 16 residues long. As DNA, the CDR3 is TGCGCCAGCAGCCAAGTCTCGACAGGGGATGCCCACGGCTACACCTTC. Its translation is CASSQVSTGDAHGYTF.